The 22 T cell receptor beta chains listed next were all sequenced from one sample in a study of OX40 agonist ivuxolimab in advanced cancers. Data came from immunoSEQ multiplex PCR; TCRdb stores just in-frame clones and leaves some out. In the table there are 20,000 to 30,000 clones, roughly three quarters of which are singletons. The sample consisted of CD4+ or CD8+ T cells sorted from blood, taken in a trial of the OX40 agonist ivuxolimab. All receptors come from an adult with an advanced solid tumor such as melanoma, head and neck, liver or kidney cancer.

CDR3 loop: CASSSSTVSYEQYF. In DNA, the CDR3 is TGTGCCAGCAGTTCATCGACAGTCTCCTACGAGCAGTACTTC. The genes are TRBV27 and TRBJ2-7, with a weak D call TRBD1 (5 bases). This CDR3 comprises 14 residues. Germline V gene data show CDR1 as MNHEY and CDR2 as SMNVEV (reference sequence). The V gene lost 4 bases and the J gene lost 0 bases, with 10 bases spanning the gap.

The V gene is TRBV2, the J gene TRBJ1-1, with a tentative D call TRBD1 (6 bases). This CDR3 has 16 amino acids. Germline values: CDR1 SNHLY, CDR2 FYNNEI. Trimming took off 6 bases at V and 0 bases at J, with 17 bases between the two ends. The CDR3 reads CASRRGGLNMNTEAFF. CDR3 DNA: TGTGCCAGCAGGAGAGGGGGTCTTAACATGAACACTGAAGCTTTCTTT.

This chain connects TRBV19 to TRBJ1-2; D remains unclear. The ends were cut back, 3 bases at V and 0 bases at J, with 11 bases in the middle. From germline, CDR1 is LNHDA and CDR2 SQIVND (reference sequence). The CDR3 runs to 15 residues. The CDR3 region is CASSIPLTTNYGYTF. The CDR3 nucleotides read TGTGCCAGTAGTATCCCGTTAACCACTAACTATGGCTACACCTTC.

This clone was observed a few times. This sequence joins TRBV2 and TRBJ2-2; D ambiguous. CDR1 is SNHLY and CDR2 is FYNNEI in the germline V gene. The CDR3 runs 18 residues. Trimming pared 7 bases from V and 2 bases from J, leaving 23 bases between. The CDR3: CASTQILGSPINTGELFF. In nucleotides, the CDR3 is TGTGCCAGCACCCAAATTTTGGGCAGTCCGATAAACACCGGGGAGCTGTTTTTT.

This chain joins TRBV10-3 and TRBJ1-2; TRBD1 aligns across 9 bases. Germline V CDR1 and CDR2: ENHRY, SYGVKD. With V trimmed by 10 bases and J by 1 base, 7 bases remained unmatched. The CDR3 sequence is 14 residues long. The CDR3 protein is CASSRTGVNYGYTF. The DNA for the CDR3 is TGTGCCAGCAGCCGGACAGGGGTTAACTATGGCTACACCTTC.

V is TRBV5-1 and J is TRBJ2-7; possible D gene TRBD1, 6 bases. The CDR3 is made up of 13 amino acids. In germline, CDR1 is SGHRS, CDR2 YFSETQ. V dropped 4 bases and J dropped 6 bases, with 14 bases sitting between them. This chain's CDR3 is CASSVKQGIEQYF. For the CDR3, the DNA is TGCGCCAGCAGCGTGAAGCAGGGGATCGAGCAGTACTTC.

The chain uses TRBV29-1 and TRBJ1-1, with TRBD1 matching 7 bases. CDR3 length: 13 residues. After removal of 4 bases from V and 5 bases from J, the junction contained 7 bases not matched to a gene. CDR1 and CDR2 (germline): SQVTM, ANQGSEA. DNA for the CDR3: TGCAGCGTTGGGGAGGGGGCAGGGACTGAAGCTTTCTTT. Its protein is CSVGEGAGTEAFF.

The V gene is TRBV7-8, the J gene TRBJ2-5; tentative D call: TRBD1 (6 bases). The DNA matches TRBJ2-7 better at its end, which makes the J call doubtful. CDR1 and CDR2 (germline): SGHVS, FQNEAQ. This CDR3 is 15 amino acids long. The CDR3: CASTPFRFRGNEQYF. CDR3 sequence (DNA): TGTGCCAGCACCCCTTTCAGGTTCAGGGGAAACGAGCAGTACTTC.

DNA for the CDR3: TGCAGCGTTGTAAACAGTCAAGAGACCCAGTACTTC. Amino acids: CSVVNSQETQYF. The chain uses TRBV29-1 and TRBJ2-5; no clear D. From germline, CDR1 is SQVTM and CDR2 ANQGSEA. Trimming stripped 4 bases from V and 2 bases from J, with 8 bases between. There are 12 residues in the CDR3.

This chain connects TRBV6-5 to TRBJ2-5, with D perhaps given as TRBD1 or TRBD2 (5 bases each). V gave up 5 bases and J gave up 9 bases, with 22 bases separating them. Germline loops: CDR1 MNHEY, CDR2 SVGAGI. The CDR3 length is 15 residues. CDR3 residues: CASSPGTIPRVAQYF. Written as DNA, the CDR3 is TGTGCCAGCAGTCCTGGGACCATCCCGCGGGTGGCCCAGTACTTC.

Note on this clone: At one end the junction does not follow the germline gene, possibly because of a read error. Distinct nucleotide sequences in the sample also encode this CDR3. The chain has TRBV7-3 and TRBJ1-2; 7 bases align to TRBD1. Germline V gene sequence: CDR1 SGHTA, CDR2 FQGTGA. This CDR3 is 14 amino acids long. The CDR3 nucleotides read TGCGCCAGCAGCTTTGGACCCGGACAGGACGGCTACACCTTC. Its protein is CASSFGPGQDGYTF.

The chain combines TRBV11-1 with TRBJ1-1, with TRBD1 matching over 9 bases. The CDR3 length is 16 residues. Germline loops: CDR1 SGHAT, CDR2 FQDESV (reference sequence). Trimming took 2 bases from V and 1 from J; bases not matched to a gene: 5. CDR3 in amino acids: CASSLRTGVGNTEAFF. Written as DNA, the CDR3 is TGTGCCAGCAGCTTACGGACAGGGGTGGGGAACACTGAAGCTTTCTTT.

The chain couples TRBV15 to TRBJ2-7; D perhaps matches TRBD1 (5 bases). Germline values: CDR1 LNHNV, CDR2 YYDKDF (reference sequence). The ends were cut back, 9 bases at V and 0 bases at J, with 12 bases in the middle. This CDR3 has 13 residues. In DNA, the CDR3 is TGTGCCACTACTTCGACAGCCTCCTACGAGCAGTACTTC. As protein: CATTSTASYEQYF. Together with reference TRBV15 and TRBJ2-7, the CDR3 gives the full variable domain: DAMVIQNPRYQVTQFGKPVTLSCSQTLNHNVMYWYQQKSSQAPKLLFHYYDKDFNNEADTPDNFQSRRPNTSFCFLDIRSPGLGDTAMYLCATTSTASYEQYFGPGTRLTVT.

The rearrangement joins TRBV6-1 to TRBJ1-6; a weak D match, TRBD1 (6 bases). This CDR3 is 14 amino acids long. Looked up from germline, CDR1 is MNHNS and CDR2 is SASEGT. V lost 2 bases and J 14 bases, leaving 16 bases between the germline ends. DNA for the CDR3: TGTGCCAGCAGTGAAAGGGGGGTGGGGCCGGCCCTCCACTTT. It is translated as CASSERGVGPALHF.

The chain is built from TRBV4-1 and TRBJ1-2, with 8 bases identical to TRBD1. J lost 8 bases, V lost 4 bases, and 12 bases had no gene match. Germline assignment: CDR1 MGHRA and CDR2 YSYEKL. CDR3 length: 15 residues. This chain's CDR3 is CASSPLTGEVGGYTF. The DNA of the CDR3 is TGCGCCAGCAGCCCCCTGACAGGGGAGGTCGGCGGCTACACCTTC.

V and J are TRBV5-1 and TRBJ1-3; D gene ambiguous. Trimming removed 2 bases at V and 0 bases at J, with 9 bases between. Looked up from germline, CDR1 is SGHRS and CDR2 is YFSETQ. There are 15 residues in the CDR3. The CDR3 sequence is CASSFGSSSGNTIYF. Here the CDR3 DNA reads TGCGCCAGCAGCTTCGGCAGCAGCTCTGGAAACACCATATATTTT.

This clone was seen just once. The V and J genes are TRBV27 and TRBJ2-7; no definite D call. Trimming shortened V by 6 bases and J by 2 bases, and 11 bases separated the two germline ends. The germline V gene encodes CDR1 MNHEY and CDR2 SMNVEV (reference sequence). The CDR3 is made up of 13 amino acids. The CDR3 is CASSSRPPYEQYF. The DNA of the CDR3 is TGTGCCAGCAGCTCCCGACCCCCCTACGAGCAGTACTTC.

V is TRBV29-1 and J is TRBJ2-5; TRBD2 aligns across 8 bases. Losses at the gene ends were 3 bases for V and 4 bases for J; bases not matched to a gene: 10. Germline V CDR1 and CDR2: SQVTM, ANQGSEA. The CDR3 extends over 15 amino acids. The CDR3, as DNA: TGCAGCGTTGAGGGCGGGGGGCCGGTCGGAGAGACCCAGTACTTC. Encoded protein: CSVEGGGPVGETQYF.

The J gene is TRBJ1-3, the V gene TRBV19; TRBD1 might be the D (5 bases). V lost 6 bases, J lost 0 bases, and 15 bases lay in between. Per the germline V gene, CDR1 is LNHDA and CDR2 is SQIVND (reference sequence). CDR3 length: 16 residues. In DNA form, the CDR3 reads TGTGCCAGTAGATCCCCGGGGCCGAGCTCTGGAAACACCATATATTTT. This translates into CASRSPGPSSGNTIYF. The full variable domain, in which reference TRBV19 and TRBJ1-3 provide the parts outside the CDR3, is DGGITQSPKYLFRKEGQNVTLSCEQNLNHDAMYWYRQDPGQGLRLIYYSQIVNDFQKGDIAEGYSVSREKKESFPLTVTSAQKNPTAFYLCASRSPGPSSGNTIYFGEGSWLTVV.

The chain joins TRBV28 to TRBJ1-2; TRBD1 is a possible D gene (6 bases). Germline V gene sequence: CDR1 MDHEN, CDR2 SYDVKM. Trimming pared 3 bases from V and 4 bases from J, leaving 12 bases between. The length of the CDR3 is 14 residues. This CDR3 reads CASSFHREGYGYTF. In DNA, the CDR3 is TGTGCCAGCAGTTTCCACAGGGAGGGCTATGGCTACACCTTC.

In this sample, this clone turned up a few times. The chain employs TRBV4-1 and TRBJ1-1; D remains unclear. Trimming removed 2 bases at V and 0 bases at J, with 4 bases between. The CDR3 is 13 residues long. CDR1 MGHRA and CDR2 YSYEKL come from the germline V gene. The CDR3 sequence is CASSQIMNTEAFF. The CDR3, as DNA: TGCGCCAGCAGCCAAATCATGAACACTGAAGCTTTCTTT.

The table lists this clone with a count of one. The chain uses TRBV4-1 and TRBJ1-4; tentative D call: TRBD1 (5 bases). CDR3 length: 14 residues. V was trimmed by 5 bases and J by 8 bases, leaving 15 bases between them. Germline V gene data show CDR1 as MGHRA and CDR2 as YSYEKL. In DNA form, the CDR3 reads TGCGCCAGCAGCTTCAGGGCGCGGGGGGAAAAACTGTTTTTT. Its translation is CASSFRARGEKLFF.